Each of the 19 T cell receptor beta chains below was sequenced from the same sample in a study of T cell responses to AZD1222 COVID-19 vaccine. This table comes from immunoSEQ multiplex PCR, and its TCRdb copy is limited to in-frame clones, with some not included. The table has 100,000 to 120,000 clones, 70% to 90% seen once. The source was peripheral blood, collected 28 days after the second AZD1222 dose. The receptors here all came from an adult who received the AZD1222 COVID-19 vaccine.

The V and J genes are TRBV19 and TRBJ2-2, with D perhaps matching TRBD1 (6 bases). Germline V gene lookup returns CDR1 LNHDA and CDR2 SQIVND (reference sequence). The V end was cut by 6 bases, the J end by 0 bases, with 8 bases between. This CDR3 has 14 amino acids. For the CDR3, the DNA is TGTGCCAGTAGACAGGGCGCGAACACCGGGGAGCTGTTTTTT. It encodes CASRQGANTGELFF.

The rearrangement uses TRBV5-6 and TRBJ1-6; D perhaps matches TRBD1 (6 bases). This CDR3 has 17 residues. Germline CDR1 SGHDT, CDR2 YYEEEE. Trimming stripped 4 bases from V and 0 bases from J, with 14 bases between. The CDR3 loop is CASSGSLDSSYNSPLHF. CDR3 coding DNA: TGTGCCAGCAGCGGATCACTGGACAGCTCCTATAATTCACCCCTCCACTTT.

The count of this clone is one. The chain joins TRBV5-1 to TRBJ1-6; perhaps TRBD1 as D (5 bases). CDR1 SGHRS and CDR2 YFSETQ come from the germline V gene. The CDR3 totals 16 residues. V was clipped by 3 bases and J by 7 bases, with 17 bases between them. CDR3 residues: CASSSATGTRNSPLHF. CDR3 DNA: TGCGCCAGCAGCTCTGCGACCGGGACGCGCAATTCACCCCTCCACTTT.

This rearrangement joins TRBV19 to TRBJ1-2, with unresolved D. Germline CDR1 reads LNHDA; CDR2 reads SQIVND (reference sequence). Trimming shortened V by 3 bases and J by 2 bases, and 10 bases separated the two germline ends. This CDR3 has 14 residues. The CDR3 protein is CASSMRQRNYGYTF. For the CDR3, the DNA is TGTGCCAGTAGTATGCGGCAGAGAAACTATGGCTACACCTTC.

The chain employs TRBV28 and TRBJ1-5, with TRBD1 as a possible D gene (6 bases). The germline V gene has CDR1 MDHEN and CDR2 SYDVKM. Trimming cost V 4 bases and J 7 bases, with 11 bases left between them. CDR3 length: 13 amino acids. CDR3 coding DNA: TGTGCCAGCAGTTGGAGAGGGGGGCAGCCCCAGCATTTT. As protein: CASSWRGGQPQHF. Full variable domain (rest looked up from reference TRBV28 and TRBJ1-5): DVKVTQSSRYLVKRTGEKVFLECVQDMDHENMFWYRQDPGLGLRLIYFSYDVKMKEKGDIPEGYSVSREKKERFSLILESASTNQTSMYLCASSWRGGQPQHFGDGTRLSIL.

The CDR3 DNA sequence: TGTGCCAGCAGCTTCTGGGGGCCCTCCTACGAGCAGTACTTC. Translating gives CASSFWGPSYEQYF. The chain is built from TRBV13 and TRBJ2-7, with a weak D call TRBD1 (6 bases). The CDR3 length is 14 residues. Germline CDR1 is PRHDT and CDR2 is FYEKMQ (reference sequence). Trimming removed 3 bases at V and 0 bases at J, with 9 bases between.

This clone was detected only once. V usage is TRBV7-2 and J usage is TRBJ2-3; unclear D gene. The CDR3 runs to 13 residues. V lost 2 bases and J 0 bases, leaving 3 bases between the germline ends. Per the germline V gene, CDR1 is SGHTA and CDR2 is FQGNSA. CDR3 protein: CASSLPSTDTQYF. CDR3 DNA sequence: TGTGCCAGCAGCTTACCTAGCACAGATACGCAGTATTTT.

With respect to this clone: This same CDR3 is encoded by further DNA sequences in the sample. The chain employs TRBV28 and TRBJ1-2; D remains ambiguous. The V gene lost 6 bases and the J gene lost 5 bases, with 10 bases spanning the gap. The CDR3 has 12 residues. CDR1 is MDHEN and CDR2 is SYDVKM in the germline V gene. CDR3 DNA: TGTGCCAGCAGCCCACCCGGATATGGCTACACCTTC. Translated, it gives CASSPPGYGYTF.

The CDR3 bases are TGTGCCAGCAGCTTGGGACCCTTAGATGGATACTTC. Amino acid sequence: CASSLGPLDGYF. The rearrangement uses TRBV5-6 and TRBJ2-7; D is ambiguous. The germline V and J ends were trimmed by 0 bases and 13 bases, with 14 bases remaining between them. The CDR3 length is 12 residues. Germline loops: CDR1 SGHDT, CDR2 YYEEEE.

This clone was counted a few times. The chain joins TRBV6-4 to TRBJ2-1, with D tentatively TRBD1 (6 bases). The CDR3 is 15 amino acids. Germline CDR1 is MRHNA and CDR2 is SNTAGT. The germline V and J ends were trimmed by 5 bases and 4 bases, with 15 bases remaining between them. The CDR3 DNA reads TGTGCCAGCAGTTCGAGAGCAGGGGATTACAATGAGCAGTTCTTC. This gives the protein CASSSRAGDYNEQFF.

J is TRBJ1-5 and V is TRBV19; no reliable D call. Trimming pared 1 base from V and 0 bases from J, leaving 7 bases between. This CDR3 contains 15 residues. Germline assignment: CDR1 LNHDA and CDR2 SQIVND (reference sequence). Here the CDR3 DNA reads TGTGCCAGTAGTATAGTCCAGAATAGCAATCAGCCCCAGCATTTT. It is translated as CASSIVQNSNQPQHF. The entire variable domain, with the rest obtained from reference TRBV19 and TRBJ1-5, is as follows: DGGITQSPKYLFRKEGQNVTLSCEQNLNHDAMYWYRQDPGQGLRLIYYSQIVNDFQKGDIAEGYSVSREKKESFPLTVTSAQKNPTAFYLCASSIVQNSNQPQHFGDGTRLSIL.

The chain uses TRBV5-1 and TRBJ2-3, with 9 bases that match TRBD2. The V gene's germline CDR1 is SGHRS and CDR2 YFSETQ. V lost 1 base to trimming and J lost 6 bases; unmatched junction nucleotides: 6. The CDR3 extends over 15 amino acids. The CDR3 DNA reads TGCGCCAGCAGCTTGTCGGCGGGGGGGCCGGATACGCAGTATTTT. Protein: CASSLSAGGPDTQYF. The variable domain in full, completed from reference TRBV5-1 and TRBJ2-3, reads KAGVTQTPRYLIKTRGQQVTLSCSPISGHRSVSWYQQTPGQGLQFLFEYFSETQRNKGNFPGRFSGRQFSNSRSEMNVSTLELGDSALYLCASSLSAGGPDTQYFGPGTRLTVL.

This clone is a singleton in its sample. V is TRBV27 and J is TRBJ2-1; D call uncertain. Germline V gives CDR1 MNHEY, CDR2 SMNVEV (reference sequence). The germline V and J ends were trimmed by 9 bases and 6 bases, with 21 bases remaining between them. The CDR3 extends over 15 amino acids. The CDR3, as DNA: TGTGCCAGTAATCTCCGGCTAGGGTACGCCAATGAGCAGTTCTTC. This sequence encodes CASNLRLGYANEQFF.

The J gene is TRBJ2-5, the V gene TRBV11-3, with 8 bases fitting TRBD2. Trimming took 11 bases from V and 3 from J; bases not matched to a gene: 11. The CDR3 contains 14 residues. Germline V lookup: CDR1 SGHNT, CDR2 YENEEA. The CDR3 reads CASATGGVKETQYF. The CDR3, as DNA: TGTGCCTCTGCCACGGGGGGGGTGAAAGAGACCCAGTACTTC.

The chain couples TRBV19 to TRBJ2-6, with 11 bases lining up with TRBD2. The CDR3 spans 16 residues. The germline gives CDR1 LNHDA, CDR2 SQIVND (reference sequence). With V trimmed by 9 bases and J by 1 base, 5 bases remained unmatched. The CDR3 loop is CASTSGSFSGANVLTF. CDR3 sequence (DNA): TGTGCCAGCACTAGCGGGAGCTTTTCTGGGGCCAACGTCCTGACTTTC. Filled out from reference TRBV19 and TRBJ2-6, the complete variable domain reads DGGITQSPKYLFRKEGQNVTLSCEQNLNHDAMYWYRQDPGQGLRLIYYSQIVNDFQKGDIAEGYSVSREKKESFPLTVTSAQKNPTAFYLCASTSGSFSGANVLTFGAGSRLTVL.

The rearrangement uses TRBV4-1 and TRBJ1-2; D remains unclear. CDR1 and CDR2 from the germline V gene are MGHRA and YSYEKL. Deletions cut 0 bases from V and 0 bases from J, with 8 bases between. This CDR3 contains 15 residues. DNA for the CDR3: TGCGCCAGCAGCCAAGAGGCAGGCTCTAACTATGGCTACACCTTC. Encoded protein: CASSQEAGSNYGYTF.

The CDR3 DNA is TGTGCCAGCAGTGTGGGCAGGGGTAACACTGAAGCTTTCTTT. It yields the protein CASSVGRGNTEAFF. The chain recombines TRBV2 with TRBJ1-1; maybe TRBD1 (6 bases). CDR3 length equals 14 residues. The V gene's germline CDR1 is SNHLY and CDR2 FYNNEI. Trimming cost V 4 bases and J 2 bases, with 11 bases left between them.

The chain is built from TRBV28 and TRBJ2-2; D unresolved. The ends were cut back, 6 bases at V and 7 bases at J, with 6 bases in the middle. The CDR3 is 11 residues long. Germline CDR1 reads MDHEN; CDR2 reads SYDVKM. Here the CDR3 reads CASRSDGELFF. In DNA, the CDR3 is TGTGCCAGCAGGTCCGACGGGGAGCTGTTTTTT.

V gene TRBV5-1 combines with J gene TRBJ1-3; D remains ambiguous. The CDR3 runs to 14 residues. CDR1 is SGHRS, CDR2 YFSETQ, per germline. The V and J ends lost 0 bases and 0 bases respectively, with 4 bases between them. Here the CDR3 reads CASSLETSGNTIYF. In nucleotides, the CDR3 is TGCGCCAGCAGCTTGGAAACCTCTGGAAACACCATATATTTT.